The clone carrying this T cell receptor (beta chain) appeared a single time. Its antigen remains unidentified. Reverse transcribing all isolated RNA meant expressed TCRB transcripts were sequenced. Measured with immunoSEQ multiplex PCR; TCRdb has only the in-frame clones, and not every one. The repertoire holds roughly 50,000 clones, with around 40% as singletons. This sample is part of a study of beta chain features in type 1 diabetes. Study background: Cell yields, gender and age were comparable in patients and healthy donors.

There was one heparinised blood draw per donor, averaging about 100 mL. Study-wide findings and caveats: Across all four CD4+ subsets, people with type 1 diabetes showed modestly shorter TCRB CDR3s. Researchers caution that PCR might favor shorter templates, equally among patients and controls.

Sample: Tregs from blood. The TCR originated in a man aged 25-45 years with type 1 diabetes.

Here the CDR3 DNA reads TGCGCCAGCACGAGGACTAGCGGGAACCAAGAGACCCAGTACTTC. Its translation is CASTRTSGNQETQYF. This chain links TRBV5-1 with TRBJ2-5; 12 bases map to TRBD2. Germline lookup yields CDR1 SGHRS and CDR2 YFSETQ. This CDR3 has 15 residues. V shed 6 bases, J shed 0 bases, and the junction held 3 bases outside the gene matches.